A single T cell receptor beta chain is shown here with its context. Its specificity is not known. Germline CDR1 is SGHKS and CDR2 is YYEKEE (reference sequence). The CDR3 contains 18 residues. V was clipped by 2 bases and J by 7 bases, with 27 bases between them. The data derive from a study of cytomegalovirus exposure and HLA in healthy donors. Regarding the study as a whole: Among the sequence variants, a highly shared cluster was likely an artifact of sequencing.

Primers: 60 Vbeta forward and 13 Jbeta reverse. TCRdb's table, derived via immunoSEQ multiplex PCR, lists solely in-frame clones and lacks some. The table has some 110,000 clones, over 60% seen once; the top ten hold about 7.5%. Sequencing was done on a sample of PBMCs. The TCR originated in a man aged 35 to 55 in good health and CMV-seropositive. The V gene is TRBV5-5, the J gene TRBJ1-2; TRBD1 is a possible D gene (5 bases). The CDR3 reads CASSLPWGGVRGTGGYTF. The CDR3 DNA follows: TGTGCCAGCAGCTTACCGTGGGGCGGGGTTCGGGGTACGGGTGGCTACACCTTC.